The 4 T cell receptor beta chains below were found in one sample sequenced in a study of blood T cell repertoires in COVID-19. Sequencing was performed with immunoSEQ multiplex PCR; in TCRdb, only in-frame clones are kept and a portion is missing. Of 75,000 to 90,000 clones listed, roughly 87% were seen once; the top ten hold around 1%. Sequencing input: peripheral blood. These receptor sequences come from a woman aged 45 to 65 in a cohort sampled during active COVID-19.

The chain couples TRBV24-1 to TRBJ2-5; 8 bases align to TRBD2. J gave up 5 bases and V 4 bases, and 8 bases lay outside the gene matches. CDR3 length: 15 residues. Germline loops: CDR1 KGHDR, CDR2 SFDVKD. Here the CDR3 DNA reads TGTGCCACCAGTGACCCCGGGGGGGCAGCGGAGACCCAGTACTTC. This gives the protein CATSDPGGAAETQYF.

CDR3 DNA: TGCGCCAGCAGCTTGCCAGACAGGGCCCCTCGAACCGGGGAGCTGTTTTTT. Protein product: CASSLPDRAPRTGELFF. The chain combines TRBV5-1 with TRBJ2-2, with TRBD1 identical over 7 bases. Per the germline V gene, CDR1 is SGHRS and CDR2 is YFSETQ. This CDR3 is 17 amino acids long. V was clipped by 1 base and J by 5 bases; unmatched bases: 11.

The chain carries TRBV28 and TRBJ1-2; weak D call: TRBD1 (5 bases). This CDR3 comprises 15 residues. The ends were cut back, 10 bases at V and 5 bases at J, with 23 bases in the middle. Germline V gene lookup returns CDR1 MDHEN and CDR2 SYDVKM. DNA for the CDR3: TGTGCCACGTATGAGGAGGGGTCGACGTGGTATGGCTACACCTTC. Translation: CATYEEGSTWYGYTF.

The chain is built from TRBV9 and TRBJ1-1, with TRBD1 as a possible D gene (6 bases). V gave up 1 base and J gave up 1 base, with 11 bases separating them. There are 15 residues in the CDR3. The germline CDR1 and CDR2 sequences are SGDLS and YYNGEE. The CDR3 spells CASSVTSTGNTEAFF. CDR3 DNA: TGTGCCAGCAGCGTAACCTCGACAGGGAACACTGAAGCTTTCTTT.